This TCR beta chain came from a study of T cell responses to AZD1222 COVID-19 vaccine. Study-wide points: Spike-wide coverage was observed for vaccine-associated CD4 TCRs, with dominant responses at 160-218 and 743-854.

The method was immunoSEQ multiplex PCR; TCRdb's version includes in-frame clones alone and lacks a portion of them. The sample contains around 110,000 clones, about 85% of which appear only once. Germline loops: CDR1 SSHAT, CDR2 FNYEAQ (reference sequence). Trimming at V came to 4 bases and at J to 5 bases, leaving 7 bases not matched to a gene. There are 15 residues in the CDR3. Remarks on this clone: The target antigen is unknown.

The chain recombines TRBV7-7 with TRBJ2-1; 8 nucleotides match TRBD2. The receptor was derived from an adult in good health. The sequencing here drew on peripheral blood, taken on day 0 of AZD1222 vaccination. This CDR3 reads CASSWQVAGHNEQFF. The CDR3, as DNA: TGTGCCAGCAGCTGGCAGGTAGCGGGGCACAATGAGCAGTTCTTC.